This T cell receptor (beta chain) was found in a study of blood T cells in healthy people across ages. Sample-barcoded 5' priming and a J-beta primer mix drove a second PCR of roughly 7 to 11 cycles. MiXCR was run by TCRdb on the 5' RACE reads, yielding one entry per CDR3 protein. The sample lists roughly 1.4 million distinct CDR3 sequences, 45% to 70% occurring once. The table lists this clonotype with many counts. The CDR3 length is 13 residues. Between the trimmed V and J ends, which lost 3 bases and 0 bases, there was a span of 4 bases. Germline loops: CDR1 KGHSH, CDR2 LQKENI. The chain recombines TRBV18 with TRBJ2-3; D gene ambiguous. The sequencing input was blood. This receptor was identified in a young man in good health. The chain's CDR3 is CASSPPSTDTQYF. The DNA of the CDR3 is TGTGCCAGCTCACCCCCTAGCACAGATACGCAGTATTTT.